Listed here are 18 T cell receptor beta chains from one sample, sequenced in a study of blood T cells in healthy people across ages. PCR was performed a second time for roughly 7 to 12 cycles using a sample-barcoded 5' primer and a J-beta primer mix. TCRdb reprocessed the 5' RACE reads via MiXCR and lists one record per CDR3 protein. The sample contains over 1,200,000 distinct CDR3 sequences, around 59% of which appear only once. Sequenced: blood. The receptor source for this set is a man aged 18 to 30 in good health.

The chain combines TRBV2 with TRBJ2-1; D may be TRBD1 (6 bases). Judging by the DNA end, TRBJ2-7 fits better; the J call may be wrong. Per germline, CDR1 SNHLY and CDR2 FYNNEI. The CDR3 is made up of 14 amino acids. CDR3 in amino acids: CASSTGIPPYEQYF. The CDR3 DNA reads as TGTGCCAGCAGTACAGGGATTCCCCCCTACGAGCAGTACTTC.

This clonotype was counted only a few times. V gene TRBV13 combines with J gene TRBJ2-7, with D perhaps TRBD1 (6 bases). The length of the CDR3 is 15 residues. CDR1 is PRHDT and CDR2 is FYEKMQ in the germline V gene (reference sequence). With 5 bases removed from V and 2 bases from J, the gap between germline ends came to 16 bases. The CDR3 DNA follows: TGTGCCAGCAGCGATTCAAGGGACATAACCTACGAGCAGTACTTC. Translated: CASSDSRDITYEQYF. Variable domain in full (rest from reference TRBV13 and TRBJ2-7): AAGVIQSPRHLIKEKRETATLKCYPIPRHDTVYWYQQGPGQDPQFLISFYEKMQSDKGSIPDRFSAQQFSDYHSELNMSSLELGDSALYFCASSDSRDITYEQYFGPGTRLTVT.

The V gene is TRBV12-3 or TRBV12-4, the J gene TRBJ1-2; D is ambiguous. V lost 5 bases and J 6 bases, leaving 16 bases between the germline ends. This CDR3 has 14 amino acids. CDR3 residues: CASSPNQDSHGYTF. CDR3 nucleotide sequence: TGTGCCAGCAGTCCGAACCAGGACTCCCATGGCTACACCTTC.

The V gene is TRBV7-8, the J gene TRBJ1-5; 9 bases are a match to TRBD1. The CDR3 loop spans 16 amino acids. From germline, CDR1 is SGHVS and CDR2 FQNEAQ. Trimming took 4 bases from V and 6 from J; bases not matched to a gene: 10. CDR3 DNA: TGTGCCAGCAGCTCCGGAACAGGGGGCTTCAGTCAGCCCCAGCATTTT. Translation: CASSSGTGGFSQPQHF.

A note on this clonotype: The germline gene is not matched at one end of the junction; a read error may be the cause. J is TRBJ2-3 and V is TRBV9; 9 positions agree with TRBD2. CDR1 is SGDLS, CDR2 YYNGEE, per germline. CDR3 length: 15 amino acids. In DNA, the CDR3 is TGTGCCAGCAGCGGGGTAGCGGGAGTTCCAGATACGCGGTATTTT. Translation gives CASSGVAGVPDTRYF.

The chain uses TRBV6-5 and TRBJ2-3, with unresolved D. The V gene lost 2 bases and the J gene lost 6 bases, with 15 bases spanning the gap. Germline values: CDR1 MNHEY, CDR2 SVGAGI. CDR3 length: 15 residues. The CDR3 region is CASSYPGAMVDTQYF. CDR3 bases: TGTGCCAGCAGTTACCCAGGAGCCATGGTGGATACGCAGTATTTT.

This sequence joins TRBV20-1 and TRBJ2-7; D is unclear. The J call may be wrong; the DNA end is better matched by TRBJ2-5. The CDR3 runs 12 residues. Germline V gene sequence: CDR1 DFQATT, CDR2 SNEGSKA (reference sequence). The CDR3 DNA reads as TGCAGTGCCCCTGATAGCAGGGAGACCCAGTACTTC. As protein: CSAPDSRETQYF.

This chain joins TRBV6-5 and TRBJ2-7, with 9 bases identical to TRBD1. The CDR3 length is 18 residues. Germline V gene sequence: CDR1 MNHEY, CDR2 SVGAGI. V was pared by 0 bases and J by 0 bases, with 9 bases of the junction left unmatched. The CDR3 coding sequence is TGTGCCAGCAGTTACTCTATTGGGACAGGGCTTAACTCCTACGAGCAGTACTTC. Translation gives CASSYSIGTGLNSYEQYF.

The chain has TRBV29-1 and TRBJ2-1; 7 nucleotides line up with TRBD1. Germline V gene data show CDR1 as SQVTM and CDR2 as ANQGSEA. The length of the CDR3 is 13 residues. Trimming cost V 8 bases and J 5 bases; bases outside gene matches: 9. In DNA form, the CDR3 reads TGCAGCTTATACCTGACAGGGCACAATGAGCAGTTCTTC. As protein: CSLYLTGHNEQFF.

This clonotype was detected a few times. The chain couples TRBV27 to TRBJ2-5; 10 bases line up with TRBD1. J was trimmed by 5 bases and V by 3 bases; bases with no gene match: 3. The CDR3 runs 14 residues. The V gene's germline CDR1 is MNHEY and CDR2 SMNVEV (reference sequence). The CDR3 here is CASSLDRGSETQYF. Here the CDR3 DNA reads TGTGCCAGCAGTTTGGACAGGGGGAGCGAGACCCAGTACTTC.

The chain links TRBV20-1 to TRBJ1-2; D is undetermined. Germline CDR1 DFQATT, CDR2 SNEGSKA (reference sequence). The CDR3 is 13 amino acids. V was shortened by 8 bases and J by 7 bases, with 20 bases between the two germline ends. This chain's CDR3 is CSSSPGRWGGYTF. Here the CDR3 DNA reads TGCAGTTCTTCACCGGGCCGCTGGGGTGGCTACACCTTC.

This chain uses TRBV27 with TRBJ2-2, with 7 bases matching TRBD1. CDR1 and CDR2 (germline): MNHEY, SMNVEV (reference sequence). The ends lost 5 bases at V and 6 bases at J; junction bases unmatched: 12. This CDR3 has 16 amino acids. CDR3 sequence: CASSRRQGYYPGELFF. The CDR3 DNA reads TGTGCCAGCAGTCGCAGACAGGGCTATTATCCCGGGGAGCTGTTTTTT.

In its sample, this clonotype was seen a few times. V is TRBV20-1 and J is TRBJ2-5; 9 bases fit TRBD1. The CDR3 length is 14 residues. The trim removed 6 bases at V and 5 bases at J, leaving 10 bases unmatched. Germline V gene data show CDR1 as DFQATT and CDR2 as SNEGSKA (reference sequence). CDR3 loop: CSASPKGTGETQYF. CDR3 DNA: TGCAGTGCGTCTCCGAAGGGGACAGGGGAGACCCAGTACTTC.

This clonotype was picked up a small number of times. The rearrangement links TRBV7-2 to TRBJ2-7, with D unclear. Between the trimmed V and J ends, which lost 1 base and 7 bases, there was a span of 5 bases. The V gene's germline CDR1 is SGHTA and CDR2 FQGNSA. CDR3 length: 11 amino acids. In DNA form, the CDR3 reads TGTGCCAGCAGCTTAGATGGGGAGCAGTACTTC. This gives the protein CASSLDGEQYF.

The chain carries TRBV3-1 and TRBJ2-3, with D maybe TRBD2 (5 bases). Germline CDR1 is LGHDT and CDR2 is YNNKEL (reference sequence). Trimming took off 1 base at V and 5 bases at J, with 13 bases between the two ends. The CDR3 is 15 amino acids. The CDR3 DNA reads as TGTGCCAGCAGCCAAGTACCCACCGGGGTAGATACGCAGTATTTT. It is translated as CASSQVPTGVDTQYF.

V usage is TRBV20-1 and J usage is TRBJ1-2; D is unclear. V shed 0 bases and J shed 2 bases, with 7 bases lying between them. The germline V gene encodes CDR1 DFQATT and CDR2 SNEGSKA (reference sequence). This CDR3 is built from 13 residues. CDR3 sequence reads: CSARDVKNYGYTF. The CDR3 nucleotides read TGCAGTGCTAGAGATGTCAAGAACTATGGCTACACCTTC.

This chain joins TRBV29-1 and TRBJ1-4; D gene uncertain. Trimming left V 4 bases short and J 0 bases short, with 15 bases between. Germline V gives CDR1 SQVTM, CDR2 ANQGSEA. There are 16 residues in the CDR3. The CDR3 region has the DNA TGCAGCGTTGTATCTCGGGGAGATTCAACTAATGAAAAACTGTTTTTT. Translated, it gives CSVVSRGDSTNEKLFF.

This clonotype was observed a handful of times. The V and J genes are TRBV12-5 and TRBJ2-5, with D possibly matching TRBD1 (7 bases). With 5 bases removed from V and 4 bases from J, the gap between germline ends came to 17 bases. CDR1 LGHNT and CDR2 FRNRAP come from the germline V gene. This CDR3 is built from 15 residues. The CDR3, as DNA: TGTGCTAGTGGTCCACCCGGAGGGGGCGCAGAGACCCAGTACTTC. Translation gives CASGPPGGGAETQYF.